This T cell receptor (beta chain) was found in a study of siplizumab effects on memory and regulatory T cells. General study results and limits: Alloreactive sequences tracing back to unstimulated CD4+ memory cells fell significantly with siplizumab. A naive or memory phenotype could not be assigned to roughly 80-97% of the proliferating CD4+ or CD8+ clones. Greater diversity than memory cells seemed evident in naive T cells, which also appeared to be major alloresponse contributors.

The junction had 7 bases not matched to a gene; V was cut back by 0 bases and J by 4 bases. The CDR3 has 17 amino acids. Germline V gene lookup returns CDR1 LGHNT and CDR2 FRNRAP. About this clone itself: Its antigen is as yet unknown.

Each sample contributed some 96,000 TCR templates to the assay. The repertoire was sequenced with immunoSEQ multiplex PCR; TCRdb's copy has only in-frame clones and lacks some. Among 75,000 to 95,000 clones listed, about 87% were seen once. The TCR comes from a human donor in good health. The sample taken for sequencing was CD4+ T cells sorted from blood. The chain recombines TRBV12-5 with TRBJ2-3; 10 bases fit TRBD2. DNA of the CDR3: TGTGCTAGTGGTTTGGTACCGCTAGCGGGAGTGCCAGATACGCAGTATTTT. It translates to CASGLVPLAGVPDTQYF.